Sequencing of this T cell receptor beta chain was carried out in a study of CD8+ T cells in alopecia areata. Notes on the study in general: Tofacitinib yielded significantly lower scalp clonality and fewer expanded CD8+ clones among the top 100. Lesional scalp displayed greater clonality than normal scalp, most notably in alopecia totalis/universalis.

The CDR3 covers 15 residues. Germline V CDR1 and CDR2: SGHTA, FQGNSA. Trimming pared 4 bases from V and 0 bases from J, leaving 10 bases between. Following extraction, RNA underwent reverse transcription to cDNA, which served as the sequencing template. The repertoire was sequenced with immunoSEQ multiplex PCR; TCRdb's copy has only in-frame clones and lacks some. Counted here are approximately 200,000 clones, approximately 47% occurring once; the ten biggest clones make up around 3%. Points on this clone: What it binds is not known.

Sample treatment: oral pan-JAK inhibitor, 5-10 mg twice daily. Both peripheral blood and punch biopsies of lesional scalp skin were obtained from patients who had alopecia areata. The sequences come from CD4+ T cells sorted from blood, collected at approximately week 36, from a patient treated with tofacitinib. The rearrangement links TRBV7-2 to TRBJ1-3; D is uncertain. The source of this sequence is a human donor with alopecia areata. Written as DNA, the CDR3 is TGTGCCAGCAGCTATCAGTCTACCTCTGGAAACACCATATATTTT. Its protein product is CASSYQSTSGNTIYF.